Described below is a single T cell receptor (beta chain) sequence and its context. They built TCR cDNA with 5'RACE template switching, a step that put in a universal primer site and UMIs. From the 5' RACE reads, TCRdb called clonotypes with MiXCR, one entry per CDR3 protein. The sample contains some 48,000 distinct CDR3 sequences, 5% to 7% of which appear only once. The sample belongs to a study of T cells after yellow fever vaccination. Study details: Preparation of the low-cell-number fractions used SMART-Seq v4 Ultra Low Input.

CDR1 and CDR2 from the germline V gene are DFQATT and SNEGSKA (reference sequence). The CDR3 covers 13 residues. Points from the study as a whole: Only a small proportion of the clonotypes turned up in both the CD4 and the CD8 compartments, likely arising from convergent recombination. In FACS-sorted repertoires, abundant clonotypes from the bulk population could appear as contaminants.

The sequence came from a man aged 30-40 years who received the YFV17D yellow fever vaccine. This chain joins TRBV20-1 and TRBJ2-1; 13 nucleotides line up with TRBD2. The sequencing used PBMCs, either bulk or a sorted T-cell subset (CD4+, CD8+, memory, or dextramer-sorted; not recorded which), collected 45 days after the yellow fever booster vaccination. The CDR3 is CSGTSGIGNEQFF. The CDR3, as DNA: TGCAGCGGGACTAGCGGGATAGGTAATGAGCAGTTCTTC.